Listed below are T cell receptor beta chains from one sample, sequenced in a study of CD8 T cells in Susac syndrome. Each CDR3 protein is one row after TCRdb ran MiXCR on the immunoSEQ multiplex PCR reads. The data show under 55,000 distinct CDR3 sequences, 90% to 95% seen once. Sample: CD8+ T cells from PBMCs. The receptor set was obtained from a human donor with multiple sclerosis. CDR3s include the opening cysteine and the closing phenylalanine or tryptophan. D genes are given only for firm matches. Only part of the rows carry a size: once, few, many, or a class if the clone is expanded.

CDR3aa: CASPEGSANTGELFF
CDR3nt: TGTGCCAGCCCGGAGGGGTCGGCGAACACCGGGGAGCTGTTTTTT
d_gene: NA
j_gene: TRBJ2-2
v_gene: TRBV6-1
abundance: once

CDR3aa: CASSLGPLNTGELFF
CDR3nt: TGTGCCAGCAGCCTCGGGCCCCTAAACACCGGGGAGCTGTTTTTT
d_gene: NA
j_gene: TRBJ2-2
v_gene: TRBV27
abundance: NA

CDR3aa: CASSGTGTGLDGYTF
CDR3nt: TGTGCCAGCAGCGGGACCGGGACAGGGCTGGATGGCTACACCTTC
d_gene: TRBD1
j_gene: TRBJ1-2
v_gene: TRBV9
abundance: NA

CDR3aa: CSAKPGTEVYEQYF
CDR3nt: TGCAGTGCAAAACCCGGGACAGAGGTCTACGAGCAGTACTTC
d_gene: TRBD1
j_gene: TRBJ2-7
v_gene: TRBV20-1
abundance: NA

CDR3aa: CASSRIGKAGYTF
CDR3nt: TGTGCCAGCAGCCGCATTGGGAAGGCTGGCTACACCTTC
d_gene: NA
j_gene: TRBJ1-2
v_gene: TRBV12-3/TRBV12-4
abundance: NA

CDR3aa: CASSLGLLYGYTF
CDR3nt: TGCGCCAGCAGCTTGGGACTGCTCTATGGCTACACCTTC
d_gene: NA
j_gene: TRBJ1-2
v_gene: TRBV5-1
abundance: NA

CDR3aa: CASSFHTRRNLGTDTQYF
CDR3nt: TGTGCCAGCAGCTTCCACACCCGACGGAACCTTGGCACAGATACGCAGTATTTT
d_gene: NA
j_gene: TRBJ2-3
v_gene: TRBV7-2
abundance: NA

CDR3aa: CASSLSGGKAKNIQYF
CDR3nt: TGTGCCAGCAGCTTAAGCGGGGGTAAAGCCAAAAACATTCAGTACTTC
d_gene: TRBD2
j_gene: TRBJ2-4
v_gene: TRBV7-9
abundance: NA

CDR3aa: CASSVTAGTGGNEQFF
CDR3nt: TGTGCCAGCAGCGTCACCGCGGGGACAGGGGGCAATGAGCAGTTCTTC
d_gene: TRBD1
j_gene: TRBJ2-1
v_gene: TRBV9
abundance: NA

CDR3aa: CASSFRGVGETQYF
CDR3nt: TGTGCCAGCAGCTTCCGCGGGGTTGGAGAGACCCAGTACTTC
d_gene: NA
j_gene: TRBJ2-5
v_gene: TRBV7-9
abundance: once

CDR3aa: CASSFGTAAALGTEAFF
CDR3nt: TGTGCCAGCAGTTTTGGAACCGCGGCAGCGTTGGGCACTGAAGCTTTCTTT
d_gene: NA
j_gene: TRBJ1-1
v_gene: TRBV12-3/TRBV12-4
abundance: NA

CDR3aa: CASSQEGLTGNTEAFF
CDR3nt: TGCGCCAGCAGCCAAGAGGGGCTAACAGGGAACACTGAAGCTTTCTTT
d_gene: NA
j_gene: TRBJ1-1
v_gene: TRBV4-1
abundance: NA

CDR3aa: CASRISGANVLTF
CDR3nt: TGTGCCAGCAGGATCTCTGGGGCCAACGTCCTGACTTTC
d_gene: NA
j_gene: TRBJ2-6
v_gene: TRBV27
abundance: once

CDR3aa: CASSLFTPIHLNTEAFF
CDR3nt: TGTGCCAGCAGTTTATTCACCCCCATTCACTTAAACACTGAAGCTTTCTTT
d_gene: NA
j_gene: TRBJ1-1
v_gene: TRBV27
abundance: NA

CDR3aa: CASSPNGGQTYREQFF
CDR3nt: TGTGCCAGCAGTCCAAACGGGGGACAGACCTATCGTGAGCAGTTCTTC
d_gene: NA
j_gene: TRBJ2-1
v_gene: TRBV6-1
abundance: NA

CDR3aa: CAISLNGRPYGDFF
CDR3nt: TGTGCCATCAGCCTAAACGGTAGACCTTATGGGGATTTCTTT
d_gene: NA
j_gene: TRBJ1-1
v_gene: TRBV10-3
abundance: NA

CDR3aa: CSALASNTGELFF
CDR3nt: TGCAGCGCCCTAGCCTCGAACACCGGGGAGCTGTTTTTT
d_gene: NA
j_gene: TRBJ2-2
v_gene: TRBV29-1
abundance: NA

CDR3aa: CASSIARAYTGELFF
CDR3nt: TGTGCCAGTAGTATTGCCAGGGCTTACACCGGGGAGCTGTTTTTT
d_gene: NA
j_gene: TRBJ2-2
v_gene: TRBV19
abundance: NA

CDR3aa: CASSIDRGLYNSPLHF
CDR3nt: TGTGCCAGTAGTATCGACAGGGGGCTTTATAATTCACCCCTCCACTTT
d_gene: TRBD1
j_gene: TRBJ1-6
v_gene: TRBV19
abundance: NA

CDR3aa: CSARAPDLYEQYF
CDR3nt: TGCAGTGCTAGAGCCCCAGACCTCTACGAGCAGTACTTC
d_gene: NA
j_gene: TRBJ2-7
v_gene: TRBV20-1
abundance: NA

CDR3aa: CASSQGRATGELFF
CDR3nt: TGCGCCAGCAGCCAAGGGAGGGCCACCGGGGAGCTGTTTTTT
d_gene: NA
j_gene: TRBJ2-2
v_gene: TRBV4-3
abundance: NA

CDR3aa: CASSLNWKDSSYNEQFF
CDR3nt: TGTGCCAGCAGCTTAAATTGGAAGGACAGCTCCTACAATGAGCAGTTCTTC
d_gene: NA
j_gene: TRBJ2-1
v_gene: TRBV11-2
abundance: NA

CDR3aa: CASSDGTTPYYGYTF
CDR3nt: TGTGCCAGCAGCGATGGGACTACCCCATACTATGGCTACACCTTC
d_gene: NA
j_gene: TRBJ1-2
v_gene: TRBV27
abundance: NA

CDR3aa: CASSSGLIYEQYF
CDR3nt: TGTGCCAGCAGCTCCGGACTAATCTACGAGCAGTACTTC
d_gene: NA
j_gene: TRBJ2-7
v_gene: TRBV9
abundance: NA